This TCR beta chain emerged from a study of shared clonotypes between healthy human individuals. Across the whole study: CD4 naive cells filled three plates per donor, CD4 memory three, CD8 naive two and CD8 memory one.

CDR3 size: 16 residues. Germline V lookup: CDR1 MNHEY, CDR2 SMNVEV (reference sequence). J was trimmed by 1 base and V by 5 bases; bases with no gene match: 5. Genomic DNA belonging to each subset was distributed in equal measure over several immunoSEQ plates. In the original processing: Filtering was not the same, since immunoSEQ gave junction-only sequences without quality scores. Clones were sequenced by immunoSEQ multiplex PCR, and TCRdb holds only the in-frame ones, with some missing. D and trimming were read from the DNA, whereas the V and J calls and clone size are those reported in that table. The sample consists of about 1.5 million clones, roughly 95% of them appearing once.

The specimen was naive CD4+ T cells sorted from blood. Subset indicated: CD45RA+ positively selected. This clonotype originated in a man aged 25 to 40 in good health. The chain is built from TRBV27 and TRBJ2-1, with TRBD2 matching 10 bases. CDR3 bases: TGTGCCAGCAGTCCGGGGACTAGCGTATCCTACAATGAGCAGTTCTTC. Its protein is CASSPGTSVSYNEQFF.